The text below deals with one TCR beta chain. This clonotype appeared once. Its antigen specificity is not known. No base-level quality is on record; no much larger clone is a single base apart. Weak support is all one read offers. CDR3 length: 15 amino acids, cysteine to phenylalanine. CDR3 DNA is the only sequence kept; it has 45 bases, read in frame from the first base. V is shortened by 5 bases, J by 0 bases, and the region joining them spans 12 bases. This sample was included in a study of CD8 T cells in Susac syndrome (dated by TCRdb to between 2018 and 2020). For the wider study: Of the Susac syndrome patients who were sequenced, six had clinically active disease and about eight were in clinical remission. Susac syndrome patients were therapy-naive, on corticosteroids (some also receiving IVIg), or on IVIg alone at blood withdrawal. The clonality of the CD8+ T cell repertoire was compared across approximately 11 healthy donors, 14 Susac syndrome patients and about 16 multiple sclerosis patients. Whether CD8+ T cell activation and differentiation in Susac syndrome was antigen driven was tested using repertoire sequencing. The paper's findings and limits, for the study overall: The TCR sequencing and HLA analysis was acknowledged to have included a relatively small number of individuals. Clonal expansion was observed in Susac syndrome CD8+ repertoires, with the highest expansion in CD8+ TEMRA cells and greater expansion in clinically active than in remitting patients. Roughly 15 and five Susac-specific public clones were found in the total CD8+ and CD8+ TEMRA repertoires, respectively.

High-throughput TCR beta sequencing profiled peripheral blood CD8+ and CD4+ T cells from healthy donors, Susac syndrome patients and multiple sclerosis patients. Susac syndrome patients met recently defined diagnostic criteria for definite or probable disease. Bulk CD8+ and CD4+ T cells were purified by magnetic negative isolation, whereas CD8+ TEMRA cells were enriched by FACS. Blood was drawn into EDTA tubes, processed within 24 hours, and PBMCs were isolated by density gradient centrifugation. PBMCs intended for TCR sequencing were cryopreserved in liquid nitrogen and thawed later in a water bath at 37 degrees C. A purity of at least 90% was achieved for sorted or isolated CD4+, CD8+ and CD8+ TEMRA cells. RNA was extracted with the RNeasy kit and roughly 0.45 to 1 ug was reverse transcribed using random hexamers. The immunoSEQ multiplex PCR assay, covering 54 Vbeta and 13 Jbeta segments, was used to amplify TCR beta CDR3 regions. PCR amplification bias was corrected by using a synthetic template baseline for primer optimization and computational correction. On the study's bioinformatics: Reads were annotated to V, D and J genes according to IMGT and were analyzed with immunoSEQ Analyzer, with only productive sequences retained. Clonality was computed as one minus Shannon entropy normalized by log2 of the number of productive unique sequences. Public and private clones were assessed among the 100 most prevalent clones of each patient and control. A clone was defined as Susac-specific if it was absent from the healthy and MS cohorts, from about a thousand published viral clones and from other ImmuneACCESS disease sequences. TCRdb passed the public sequencing reads through fastp at Q25 and MiXCR, retaining productive beta sequences. Every CDR3 protein is listed once, alongside the most common genes and DNA of its rows. The authors' filters were not applied to this entry. The sample table lists around 110,000 distinct CDR3 sequences, roughly 94% of them with a count of one. The ten most abundant clones make up about 0.3% of the sample.

This receptor was obtained from a human donor with Susac syndrome. The chain employs TRBV12-3 or TRBV12-4 and TRBJ2-3; TRBD2 is a possible D gene, resting on 5 matching bases. The source material was CD8+ T cells from PBMCs. In nucleotides, the sequence is TGTGCCAGCAGTAAACTAGTGGGGAGCACAGATACGCAGTATTTT. Its protein is CASSKLVGSTDTQYF.